The following is a T cell receptor (beta chain) sequence with its context. Germline is not matched at one junction end, which may reflect a read error. This sample was taken from a study of shared T cell receptors in the human thymus. The protocol was immunoSEQ multiplex PCR, while the TCRdb copy is restricted to in-frame clones and leaves out a portion. This sample has roughly 410,000 clones, with more than 85% found just once. CDR1 is GTSNPN and CDR2 is SVGIG in the germline V gene (reference sequence). This CDR3 is built from 14 residues. The source is a human donor. The chain joins TRBV30 to TRBJ2-1; perhaps TRBD2 as D (5 bases). Material for sequencing was thymocytes. In DNA form, the CDR3 reads TGTGCCCGGAGCCGGGAAACCCTCTACAATGAGCAGTTCTTC. Translating gives CARSRETLYNEQFF.